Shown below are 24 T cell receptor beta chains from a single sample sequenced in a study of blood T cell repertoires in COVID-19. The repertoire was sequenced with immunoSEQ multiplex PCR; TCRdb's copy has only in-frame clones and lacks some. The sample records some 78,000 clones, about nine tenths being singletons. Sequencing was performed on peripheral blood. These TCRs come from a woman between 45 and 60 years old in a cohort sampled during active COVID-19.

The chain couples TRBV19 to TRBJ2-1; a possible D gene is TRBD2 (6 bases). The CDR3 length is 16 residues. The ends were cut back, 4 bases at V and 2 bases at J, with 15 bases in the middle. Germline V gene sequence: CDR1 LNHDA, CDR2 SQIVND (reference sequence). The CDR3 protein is CASSTGTLAPYNEQFF. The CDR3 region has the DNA TGTGCCAGTAGTACCGGGACTCTCGCGCCCTACAATGAGCAGTTCTTC.

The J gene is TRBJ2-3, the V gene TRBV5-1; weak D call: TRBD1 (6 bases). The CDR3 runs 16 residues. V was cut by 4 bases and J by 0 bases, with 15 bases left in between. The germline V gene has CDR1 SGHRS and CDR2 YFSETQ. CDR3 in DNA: TGCGCCAGCAGCAGGGCCGGGACACCCAGCACAGATACGCAGTATTTT. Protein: CASSRAGTPSTDTQYF. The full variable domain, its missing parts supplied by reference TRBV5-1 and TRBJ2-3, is KAGVTQTPRYLIKTRGQQVTLSCSPISGHRSVSWYQQTPGQGLQFLFEYFSETQRNKGNFPGRFSGRQFSNSRSEMNVSTLELGDSALYLCASSRAGTPSTDTQYFGPGTRLTVL.

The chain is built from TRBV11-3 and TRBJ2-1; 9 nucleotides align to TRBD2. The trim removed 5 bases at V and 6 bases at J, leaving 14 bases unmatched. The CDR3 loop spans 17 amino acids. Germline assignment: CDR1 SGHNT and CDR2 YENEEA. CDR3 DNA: TGTGCCAGCAGCCCGGGAGGCGGGAGGGAAGGGCGCAATGAGCAGTTCTTC. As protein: CASSPGGGREGRNEQFF.

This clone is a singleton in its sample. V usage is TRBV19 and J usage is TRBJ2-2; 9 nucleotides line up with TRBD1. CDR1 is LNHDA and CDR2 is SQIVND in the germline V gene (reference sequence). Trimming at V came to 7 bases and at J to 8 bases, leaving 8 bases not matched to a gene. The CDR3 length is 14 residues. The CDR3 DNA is TGTGCCAGTATGGGACAGGGACGGGGAGGGGAGCTGTTTTTT. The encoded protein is CASMGQGRGGELFF. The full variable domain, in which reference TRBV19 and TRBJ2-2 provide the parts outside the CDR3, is DGGITQSPKYLFRKEGQNVTLSCEQNLNHDAMYWYRQDPGQGLRLIYYSQIVNDFQKGDIAEGYSVSREKKESFPLTVTSAQKNPTAFYLCASMGQGRGGELFFGEGSRLTVL.

This chain's CDR3 is CASSLGLAGTYEQYF. The CDR3 region has the DNA TGTGCCAGCAGCTTGGGTCTAGCGGGGACCTACGAGCAGTACTTC. The V gene is TRBV7-3, the J gene TRBJ2-7, with 9 bases fitting TRBD2. The CDR3 consists of 15 residues. Trimming at V came to 3 bases and at J to 2 bases, leaving 5 bases not matched to a gene. Germline lookup yields CDR1 SGHTA and CDR2 FQGTGA.

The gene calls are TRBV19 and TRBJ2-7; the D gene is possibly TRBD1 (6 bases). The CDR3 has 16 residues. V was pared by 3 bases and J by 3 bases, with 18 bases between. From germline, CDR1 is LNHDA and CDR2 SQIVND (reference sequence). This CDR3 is CASSMTGHLSSYEQYF. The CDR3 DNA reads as TGTGCCAGTAGTATGACGGGACACCTCAGCAGCTACGAGCAGTACTTC.

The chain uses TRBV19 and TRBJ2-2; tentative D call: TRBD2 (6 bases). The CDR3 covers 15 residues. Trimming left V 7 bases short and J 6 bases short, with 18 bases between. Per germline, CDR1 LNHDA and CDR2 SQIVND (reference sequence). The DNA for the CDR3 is TGTGCCAGTACTCTTGTTCGGGGCGGGGCCGGGGAGCTGTTTTTT. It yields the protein CASTLVRGGAGELFF.

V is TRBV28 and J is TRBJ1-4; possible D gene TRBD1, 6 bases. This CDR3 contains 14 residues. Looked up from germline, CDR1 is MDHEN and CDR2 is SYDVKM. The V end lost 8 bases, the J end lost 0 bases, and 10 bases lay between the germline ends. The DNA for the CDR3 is TGTGCCAGCCGACAGGCCTCAACTAATGAAAAACTGTTTTTT. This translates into CASRQASTNEKLFF.

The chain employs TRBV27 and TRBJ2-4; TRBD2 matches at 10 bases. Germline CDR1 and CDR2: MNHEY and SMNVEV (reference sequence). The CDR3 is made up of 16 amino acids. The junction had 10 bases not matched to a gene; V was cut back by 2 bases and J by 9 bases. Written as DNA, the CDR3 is TGTGCCAGCAGTTTAATGCTAGCGGGAGATGGGAGCATTCAGTACTTC. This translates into CASSLMLAGDGSIQYF.

CDR3: CASSHRQREQYF. The CDR3 DNA follows: TGTGCCAGCAGTCACCGACAGCGCGAGCAGTACTTC. This chain uses TRBV6-5 with TRBJ2-7, with D possibly matching TRBD1 (5 bases). The germline V and J ends were trimmed by 5 bases and 6 bases, with 11 bases remaining between them. This CDR3 is 12 amino acids long. Germline V gene lookup returns CDR1 MNHEY and CDR2 SVGAGI.

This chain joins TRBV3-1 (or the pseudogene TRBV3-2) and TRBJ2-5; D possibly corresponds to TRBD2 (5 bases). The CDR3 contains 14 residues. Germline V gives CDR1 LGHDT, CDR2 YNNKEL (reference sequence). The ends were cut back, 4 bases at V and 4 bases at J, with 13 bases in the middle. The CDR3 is CASSPPGVGETQYF. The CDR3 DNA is TGTGCCAGCAGCCCCCCCGGGGTTGGAGAGACCCAGTACTTC.

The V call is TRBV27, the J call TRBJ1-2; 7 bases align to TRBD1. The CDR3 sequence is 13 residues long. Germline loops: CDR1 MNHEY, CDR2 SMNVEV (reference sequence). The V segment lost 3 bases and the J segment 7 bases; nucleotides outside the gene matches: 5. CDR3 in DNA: TGTGCCAGCAGTTTCATACAGGGGAGTGGCTACACCTTC. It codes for CASSFIQGSGYTF.

In DNA, the CDR3 is TGTGCCAGCAGCCGGATCGGGACAGACTACAATCAGCCCCAGCATTTT. Encoded protein: CASSRIGTDYNQPQHF. The chain couples TRBV27 to TRBJ1-5, with 7 bases lining up with TRBD1. Trimming took 6 bases from V and 3 from J; bases not matched to a gene: 11. From germline, CDR1 is MNHEY and CDR2 SMNVEV (reference sequence). CDR3 size: 16 residues.

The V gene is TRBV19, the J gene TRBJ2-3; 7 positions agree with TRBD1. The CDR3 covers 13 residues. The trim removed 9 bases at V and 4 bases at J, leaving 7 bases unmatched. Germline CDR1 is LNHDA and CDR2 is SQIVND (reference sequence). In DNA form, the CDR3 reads TGTGCCAGCGCTACTACAGGGGCAGATACGCAGTATTTT. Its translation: CASATTGADTQYF.

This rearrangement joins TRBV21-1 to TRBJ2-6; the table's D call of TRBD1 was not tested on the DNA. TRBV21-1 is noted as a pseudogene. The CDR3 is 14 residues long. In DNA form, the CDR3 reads TGTGCCAGCAGAGGGGTGGCCGGGGCCAACGTCCTGACTTTC. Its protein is CASRGVAGANVLTF.

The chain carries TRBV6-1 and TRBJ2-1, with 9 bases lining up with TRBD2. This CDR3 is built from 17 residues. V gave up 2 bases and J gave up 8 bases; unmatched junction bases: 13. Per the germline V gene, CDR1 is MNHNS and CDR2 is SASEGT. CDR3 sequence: CASSESIGGRAIHEQFF. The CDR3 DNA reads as TGTGCCAGCAGTGAATCTATCGGCGGGAGGGCCATCCATGAGCAGTTCTTC.

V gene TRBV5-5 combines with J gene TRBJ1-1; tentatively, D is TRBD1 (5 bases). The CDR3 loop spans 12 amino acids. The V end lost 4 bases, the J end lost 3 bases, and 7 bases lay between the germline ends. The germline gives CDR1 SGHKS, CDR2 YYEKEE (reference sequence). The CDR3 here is CASSIQDTEAFF. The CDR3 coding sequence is TGTGCCAGCAGCATACAGGACACTGAAGCTTTCTTT.

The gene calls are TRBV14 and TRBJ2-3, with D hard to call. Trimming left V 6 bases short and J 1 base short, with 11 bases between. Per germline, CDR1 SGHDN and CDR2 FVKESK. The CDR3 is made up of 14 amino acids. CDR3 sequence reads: CASSPVQGTDTQYF. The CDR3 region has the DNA TGTGCCAGCAGTCCCGTTCAGGGCACAGATACGCAGTATTTT.

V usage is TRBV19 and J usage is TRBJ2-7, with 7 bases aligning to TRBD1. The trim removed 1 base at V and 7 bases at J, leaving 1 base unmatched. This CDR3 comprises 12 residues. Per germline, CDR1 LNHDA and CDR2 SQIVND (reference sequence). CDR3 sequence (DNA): TGTGCCAGTAGTATAGGACAGGGAGAGCAGTACTTC. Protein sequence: CASSIGQGEQYF.

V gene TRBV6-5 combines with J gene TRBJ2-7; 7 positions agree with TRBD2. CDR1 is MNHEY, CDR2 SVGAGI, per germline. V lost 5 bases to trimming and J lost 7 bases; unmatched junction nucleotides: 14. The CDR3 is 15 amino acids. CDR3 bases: TGTGCCAGCAGTCTCCTCCGAGGGAGGGGAGAGGAGCAGTACTTC. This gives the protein CASSLLRGRGEEQYF.

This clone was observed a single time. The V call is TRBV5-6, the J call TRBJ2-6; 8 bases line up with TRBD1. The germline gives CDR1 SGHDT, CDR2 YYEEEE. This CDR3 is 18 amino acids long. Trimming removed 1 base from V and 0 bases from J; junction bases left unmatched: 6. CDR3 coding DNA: TGTGCCAGCAGCTTGAGGACAGGGTACAGCTCTGGGGCCAACGTCCTGACTTTC. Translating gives CASSLRTGYSSGANVLTF. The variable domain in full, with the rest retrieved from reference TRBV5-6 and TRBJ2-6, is DAGVTQSPTHLIKTRGQQVTLRCSPKSGHDTVSWYQQALGQGPQFIFQYYEEEERQRGNFPDRFSGHQFPNYSSELNVNALLLGDSALYLCASSLRTGYSSGANVLTFGAGSRLTVL.

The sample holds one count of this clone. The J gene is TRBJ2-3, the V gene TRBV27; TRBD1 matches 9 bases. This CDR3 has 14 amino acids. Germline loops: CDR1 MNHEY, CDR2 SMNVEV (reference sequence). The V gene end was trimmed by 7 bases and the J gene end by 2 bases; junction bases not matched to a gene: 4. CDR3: CASTRTGATDTQYF. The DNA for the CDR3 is TGTGCCAGCACACGGACAGGGGCCACAGATACGCAGTATTTT.

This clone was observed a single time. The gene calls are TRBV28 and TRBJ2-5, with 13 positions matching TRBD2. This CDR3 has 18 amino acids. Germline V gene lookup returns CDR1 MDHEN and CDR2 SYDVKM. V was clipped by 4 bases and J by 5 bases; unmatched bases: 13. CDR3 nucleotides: TGTGCCAGCAGTTCCCCCGGACTAGCGGGAGCCCTCCGGGAGACCCAGTACTTC. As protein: CASSSPGLAGALRETQYF. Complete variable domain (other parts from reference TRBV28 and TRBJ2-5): DVKVTQSSRYLVKRTGEKVFLECVQDMDHENMFWYRQDPGLGLRLIYFSYDVKMKEKGDIPEGYSVSREKKERFSLILESASTNQTSMYLCASSSPGLAGALRETQYFGPGTRLLVL.

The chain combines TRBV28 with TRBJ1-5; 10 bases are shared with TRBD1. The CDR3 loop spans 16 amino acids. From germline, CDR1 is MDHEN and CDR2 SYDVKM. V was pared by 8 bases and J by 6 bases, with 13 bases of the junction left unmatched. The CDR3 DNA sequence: TGTGCCAGCTTCCCCGGGACAGGGGAAGGAGTTCAGCCCCAGCATTTT. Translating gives CASFPGTGEGVQPQHF.